This is a list of T cell receptor beta chains from one sample in a study of cytomegalovirus exposure and HLA in healthy donors. This table comes from immunoSEQ multiplex PCR, and its TCRdb copy is limited to in-frame clones, with some not included. The sample has approximately 220,000 clones, around 80% seen once. Sequencing used PBMCs. Every receptor here comes from a man aged 35 to 55 in good health and CMV-seronegative. The CDR3 runs from the conserved cysteine through the conserved F or W. Each record gives: D gene, J gene, V gene, clone size, CDR3 protein, CDR3 DNA. The D gene is left open where the match is weak. Rows give clone size only sometimes, using once, few, many, or a class for an expanded clone.

d_gene: TRBD1; j_gene: TRBJ2-3; v_gene: TRBV7-2; abundance: NA; CDR3aa: CASSLGTGLLTDTQYF; CDR3nt: TGTGCCAGCAGCTTGGGGACAGGGCTCTTGACAGATACGCAGTATTTT
d_gene: NA; j_gene: TRBJ2-7; v_gene: TRBV13; abundance: NA; CDR3aa: CASSLLSGSYEQYF; CDR3nt: TGTGCCAGCAGCTTACTGTCAGGATCCTACGAGCAGTACTTC
d_gene: TRBD1; j_gene: TRBJ2-1; v_gene: TRBV7-6; abundance: NA; CDR3aa: CASSFNRGDYEQFF; CDR3nt: TGTGCCAGCAGCTTTAACAGGGGGGACTATGAGCAGTTCTTC
d_gene: NA; j_gene: TRBJ1-5; v_gene: TRBV6-1; abundance: NA; CDR3aa: CASSEVTGPLHF; CDR3nt: TGTGCCAGCAGTGAGGTCACAGGGCCCTTGCATTTT
d_gene: TRBD2; j_gene: TRBJ2-7; v_gene: TRBV7-8; abundance: few; CDR3aa: CASSLGVLRPSGEHYEQYF; CDR3nt: TGTGCCAGCAGCTTAGGGGTGTTGAGGCCTAGCGGGGAACACTATGAGCAGTACTTC
d_gene: NA; j_gene: TRBJ2-7; v_gene: TRBV5-1; abundance: NA; CDR3aa: CASSLRSDPVAYEQYF; CDR3nt: TGCGCCAGCAGCTTGAGAAGCGACCCAGTGGCTTACGAGCAGTACTTC
d_gene: NA; j_gene: TRBJ2-1; v_gene: TRBV27; abundance: NA; CDR3aa: CASSFRETDNEQFF; CDR3nt: TGTGCCAGCAGTTTTCGGGAGACGGACAATGAGCAGTTCTTC
d_gene: NA; j_gene: TRBJ1-1; v_gene: TRBV11-1; abundance: NA; CDR3aa: CASSLAGTGGTEAFF; CDR3nt: TGTGCCAGCAGCCTCGCCGGGACGGGGGGCACTGAAGCTTTCTTT
d_gene: TRBD1; j_gene: TRBJ1-1; v_gene: TRBV12-5; abundance: NA; CDR3aa: CASRGFSGTAYNTEAFF; CDR3nt: TGTGCTAGTCGGGGATTCTCCGGGACAGCTTATAACACTGAAGCTTTCTTT
d_gene: TRBD1; j_gene: TRBJ2-7; v_gene: TRBV18; abundance: NA; CDR3aa: CASSLGGLVSYEQYF; CDR3nt: TGTGCCAGCTCCTTAGGGGGCCTCGTATCCTACGAGCAGTACTTC
d_gene: NA; j_gene: TRBJ2-5; v_gene: TRBV2; abundance: NA; CDR3aa: CASSGGREETQYF; CDR3nt: TGTGCCAGCAGTGGGGGGCGGGAAGAGACCCAGTACTTC
d_gene: NA; j_gene: TRBJ2-7; v_gene: TRBV19; abundance: NA; CDR3aa: CASSIGQGPNEQYF; CDR3nt: TGTGCCAGTAGTATCGGTCAGGGGCCGAACGAGCAGTACTTC
d_gene: TRBD1; j_gene: TRBJ1-5; v_gene: TRBV28; abundance: NA; CDR3aa: CASTGGNQPQHF; CDR3nt: TGTGCCAGCACAGGGGGGAATCAGCCCCAGCATTTT
d_gene: TRBD2; j_gene: TRBJ2-1; v_gene: TRBV27; abundance: NA; CDR3aa: CASSAGLAGAGEQFF; CDR3nt: TGTGCCAGCAGTGCGGGACTAGCGGGGGCGGGTGAGCAGTTCTTC
d_gene: NA; j_gene: TRBJ2-7; v_gene: TRBV5-1; abundance: NA; CDR3aa: CASSSPSISYEQYF; CDR3nt: TGCGCCAGCAGCTCCCCAAGCATCTCCTACGAGCAGTACTTC
d_gene: NA; j_gene: TRBJ2-7; v_gene: TRBV5-4; abundance: NA; CDR3aa: CASSPRGSSYEQYF; CDR3nt: TGTGCCAGCAGCCCACGGGGGAGCTCCTACGAGCAGTACTTC
d_gene: NA; j_gene: TRBJ1-3; v_gene: TRBV10-1; abundance: few; CDR3aa: CASSDWDTISGNTIYF; CDR3nt: TGCGCCAGCAGTGATTGGGACACTATCTCTGGAAACACCATATATTTT
d_gene: NA; j_gene: TRBJ1-4; v_gene: TRBV4-1; abundance: NA; CDR3aa: CASSQEGGGLNEKLFF; CDR3nt: TGCGCCAGCAGCCAAGAAGGAGGCGGCCTTAATGAAAAACTGTTTTTT
d_gene: NA; j_gene: TRBJ2-7; v_gene: TRBV5-6; abundance: once; CDR3aa: CASSPRSWGLYEQYF; CDR3nt: TGTGCCAGCAGCCCGAGATCATGGGGGCTCTACGAGCAGTACTTC
d_gene: NA; j_gene: TRBJ1-5; v_gene: TRBV9; abundance: NA; CDR3aa: CASSLTGQPQHF; CDR3nt: TGTGCCAGCAGCCTTACGGGTCAGCCCCAGCATTTT
d_gene: TRBD1; j_gene: TRBJ2-7; v_gene: TRBV7-9; abundance: NA; CDR3aa: CASSLVAGTGGCEQYF; CDR3nt: TGTGCCAGCAGCTTAGTGGCCGGTACAGGGGGATGCGAGCAGTACTTC
d_gene: TRBD1; j_gene: TRBJ1-5; v_gene: TRBV19; abundance: once; CDR3aa: CASKADRGRNQPQHF; CDR3nt: TGTGCCAGTAAGGCGGACAGGGGGCGAAATCAGCCCCAGCATTTT